The 28 T cell receptor beta chains in this list originate from one sample, sequenced in a study of T cell responses to AZD1222 COVID-19 vaccine. Profiled with immunoSEQ multiplex PCR; TCRdb holds only in-frame clones, not every one. The profile shows 70,000 to 95,000 clones, roughly 90% of them singletons. The specimen was peripheral blood, collected on day 0 of AZD1222 vaccination. These receptors were obtained from an adult in good health.

This rearrangement joins TRBV2 to TRBJ2-7, with D perhaps matching TRBD2 (6 bases). CDR3 length: 11 residues. Germline V gives CDR1 SNHLY, CDR2 FYNNEI. With 4 bases removed from V and 8 bases from J, the gap between germline ends came to 9 bases. The CDR3 bases are TGTGCCAGCAGTGGCGGGGAACAGCAGTACTTC. Translating gives CASSGGEQQYF. The entire variable domain, with the rest obtained from reference TRBV2 and TRBJ2-7, is as follows: EPEVTQTPSHQVTQMGQEVILRCVPISNHLYFYWYRQILGQKVEFLVSFYNNEISEKSEIFDDQFSVERPDGSNFTLKIRSTKLEDSAMYFCASSGGEQQYFGPGTRLTVT.

The chain has TRBV7-7 and TRBJ1-2; D is unclear. Germline V lookup: CDR1 SSHAT, CDR2 FNYEAQ (reference sequence). CDR3 length equals 15 residues. V was clipped by 6 bases and J by 3 bases, with 17 bases between them. The CDR3 nucleotides read TGTGCCAGCAGGGTTCCGGCCGCCTACCACTATGGCTACACCTTC. Its protein is CASRVPAAYHYGYTF.

The chain has TRBV7-8 and TRBJ1-3; TRBD1 matches at 7 bases. The ends lost 0 bases at V and 0 bases at J; junction bases unmatched: 8. CDR1 and CDR2 from the germline V gene are SGHVS and FQNEAQ. The CDR3 sequence is 18 residues long. CDR3 amino acids: CASSLALWTGNSGNTIYF. CDR3 DNA: TGTGCCAGCAGCTTAGCGTTGTGGACAGGCAACTCTGGAAACACCATATATTTT.

J is TRBJ1-4 and V is TRBV15; 9 bases are shared with TRBD1. Germline CDR1 reads LNHNV; CDR2 reads YYDKDF (reference sequence). CDR3 size: 14 residues. V lost 3 bases and J lost 8; bases outside the gene matches: 4. CDR3 nucleotides: TGTGCCACCAGCAGGGACAGGGGAGCCGAAAAACTGTTTTTT. It is translated as CATSRDRGAEKLFF.

The chain recombines TRBV10-3 with TRBJ1-1; no firm D call. With 3 bases removed from V and 5 bases from J, the gap between germline ends came to 19 bases. Germline V gives CDR1 ENHRY, CDR2 SYGVKD. CDR3 length equals 16 residues. The CDR3 sequence: CAISETASTGRTEAFF. The CDR3 nucleotides are TGTGCCATCAGTGAAACCGCCTCTACCGGACGGACTGAAGCTTTCTTT.

This chain uses TRBV7-2 with TRBJ2-7, with D perhaps given as TRBD1 or TRBD2 (5 bases each). Germline V lookup: CDR1 SGHTA, CDR2 FQGNSA. Trimming removed 5 bases at V and 4 bases at J, with 15 bases between. This CDR3 is built from 14 residues. The CDR3 loop reads CASSQGPPLYEQYF. The CDR3 DNA follows: TGTGCCAGCAGCCAGGGACCTCCGTTGTACGAGCAGTACTTC.

V and J are TRBV6-6 and TRBJ1-1, with 10 bases lining up with TRBD1. The V gene end was trimmed by 2 bases and the J gene end by 6 bases; junction bases not matched to a gene: 0. The germline V gene has CDR1 MNHNY and CDR2 SVGAGI (reference sequence). This CDR3 has 13 residues. The CDR3 is CASSYGTGAEAFF. For the CDR3, the DNA is TGTGCCAGCAGTTACGGGACAGGGGCTGAAGCTTTCTTT.

V is TRBV27 and J is TRBJ1-5; D not resolved. There are 13 residues in the CDR3. Trimming took off 3 bases at V and 6 bases at J, with 9 bases between the two ends. CDR1 is MNHEY and CDR2 is SMNVEV in the germline V gene (reference sequence). The CDR3 protein is CASSFSWVQPQHF. CDR3 nucleotide sequence: TGTGCCAGCAGTTTTTCCTGGGTTCAGCCCCAGCATTTT.

The chain links TRBV20-1 to TRBJ2-5, with a possible D match to TRBD2 (6 bases). The V gene lost 5 bases and the J gene lost 5 bases, with 9 bases spanning the gap. The CDR3 has 11 residues. Germline CDR1 and CDR2: DFQATT and SNEGSKA (reference sequence). CDR3 nucleotides: TGCAGTGCTTGGGGGGTGGAGACCCAGTACTTC. Protein sequence: CSAWGVETQYF.

The V call is TRBV27, the J call TRBJ1-2, with unresolved D. V lost 0 bases and J lost 4, with 9 bases in between. The CDR3 covers 14 residues. CDR1 MNHEY and CDR2 SMNVEV come from the germline V gene (reference sequence). The CDR3 nucleotides are TGTGCCAGCAGTTTATCCGGGAAGTCCTATGGCTACACCTTC. Translating it yields CASSLSGKSYGYTF.

As DNA, the CDR3 is TGCGCCAGCAGCTTGGGGGGACTAGCGGGAGAAAAAGAGACCCAGTACTTC. Translated, it gives CASSLGGLAGEKETQYF. V gene TRBV5-1 combines with J gene TRBJ2-5; 14 bases fit TRBD2. This CDR3 is built from 17 residues. Losses at the gene ends were 0 bases for V and 3 bases for J; bases not matched to a gene: 4. Germline V gene lookup returns CDR1 SGHRS and CDR2 YFSETQ. The full variable domain, its missing parts supplied by reference TRBV5-1 and TRBJ2-5, is KAGVTQTPRYLIKTRGQQVTLSCSPISGHRSVSWYQQTPGQGLQFLFEYFSETQRNKGNFPGRFSGRQFSNSRSEMNVSTLELGDSALYLCASSLGGLAGEKETQYFGPGTRLLVL.

The chain combines TRBV24-1 with TRBJ1-4; D is perhaps TRBD1 (6 bases). This CDR3 region has 15 residues. Germline values: CDR1 KGHDR, CDR2 SFDVKD. Trimming left V 2 bases short and J 1 base short, with 7 bases between. The CDR3 spells CATSDSRGTNEKLFF. The CDR3 nucleotides read TGTGCCACCAGTGATTCCAGGGGAACTAATGAAAAACTGTTTTTT.

This chain uses TRBV5-1 with TRBJ1-3; a possible D gene is TRBD1 (6 bases). The CDR3 consists of 18 residues. V lost 0 bases to trimming and J lost 1 base, with 17 bases between them. Germline V CDR1 and CDR2: SGHRS, YFSETQ. CDR3 protein: CASSLESAGRGSGNTIYF. CDR3 nucleotides: TGCGCCAGCAGCTTGGAATCGGCGGGCAGGGGATCTGGAAACACCATATATTTT.

The chain is built from TRBV27 and TRBJ1-4; no clear D gene. V shed 5 bases and J shed 0 bases, with 7 bases lying between them. The CDR3 totals 14 residues. CDR1 is MNHEY and CDR2 is SMNVEV in the germline V gene (reference sequence). In DNA, the CDR3 is TGTGCCAGCAGTCTAAGTTCAACTAATGAAAAACTGTTTTTT. Amino acid sequence: CASSLSSTNEKLFF.

The CDR3 sequence: CASSQVGYGYTF. DNA of the CDR3: TGTGCCAGCAGCCAAGTGGGATATGGCTACACCTTC. V usage is TRBV4-2 and J usage is TRBJ1-2; no reliable D call. CDR3 length: 12 amino acids. CDR1 is LGHNA, CDR2 YNFKEQ, per germline. The germline V and J ends were trimmed by 1 base and 5 bases, with 5 bases remaining between them.

The V and J genes are TRBV6-6 and TRBJ1-1, with D possibly being TRBD1 (5 bases). Trimming shortened V by 10 bases and J by 4 bases, and 16 bases separated the two germline ends. CDR1 and CDR2 from the germline V gene are MNHNY and SVGAGI (reference sequence). The CDR3 contains 13 residues. Here the CDR3 reads CATAGEGGTEAFF. The CDR3 nucleotides read TGTGCCACGGCGGGGGAAGGCGGCACTGAAGCTTTCTTT.

The chain combines TRBV5-1 with TRBJ1-3, with D uncertain. Germline-derived CDR1 and CDR2 are SGHRS and YFSETQ. Trimming removed 0 bases from V and 0 bases from J, with 16 bases in between. The CDR3 is made up of 18 amino acids. In DNA form, the CDR3 reads TGCGCCAGCAGCTTGGTGGGCTCCCGTACCGGCTCTGGAAACACCATATATTTT. This sequence encodes CASSLVGSRTGSGNTIYF.

This clone was counted a few times. V is TRBV28 and J is TRBJ2-1; 7 nucleotides align to TRBD2. The CDR3 contains 19 residues. Germline values: CDR1 MDHEN, CDR2 SYDVKM. Trimming removed 4 bases from V and 5 bases from J; junction bases left unmatched: 20. Written as DNA, the CDR3 is TGTGCCAGCAGTTCCAATCGTTGGCTAGCGGAGCGGTCCGACAATGAGCAGTTCTTC. Translating gives CASSSNRWLAERSDNEQFF.

V usage is TRBV18 and J usage is TRBJ1-3; D gene unclear. This CDR3 spans 17 amino acids. V lost 5 bases to trimming and J lost 0 bases, with 17 bases between them. Germline values: CDR1 KGHSH, CDR2 LQKENI. Written as DNA, the CDR3 is TGTGCCAGCTCAGAAAGGATGGGCGGAGACTCTGGAAACACCATATATTTT. Protein: CASSERMGGDSGNTIYF. Looking up the rest from reference TRBV18 and TRBJ1-3 gives the full variable domain: NAGVMQNPRHLVRRRGQEARLRCSPMKGHSHVYWYRQLPEEGLKFMVYLQKENIIDESGMPKERFSAEFPKEGPSILRIQQVVRGDSAAYFCASSERMGGDSGNTIYFGEGSWLTVV.

The chain uses TRBV19 and TRBJ2-5; D not certain. The V end lost 3 bases, the J end lost 3 bases, and 14 bases lay between the germline ends. The CDR3 contains 15 residues. From germline, CDR1 is LNHDA and CDR2 SQIVND (reference sequence). Written as DNA, the CDR3 is TGTGCCAGTAGTATGGACGGGTTGGGTGAAGAGACCCAGTACTTC. It codes for CASSMDGLGEETQYF.

The chain joins TRBV6-5 to TRBJ1-1; D is undetermined. The CDR3 is 11 residues long. CDR1 and CDR2 from the germline V gene are MNHEY and SVGAGI. V lost 8 bases and J lost 1, with 5 bases in between. In DNA form, the CDR3 reads TGTGCCAGCTGGGGGAACACTGAAGCTTTCTTT. This gives the protein CASWGNTEAFF.

This clone has a single count. The rearrangement uses TRBV7-3 and TRBJ2-4; a possible D gene is TRBD2 (5 bases). V lost 7 bases, J lost 4 bases, and 29 bases lay in between. CDR1 and CDR2 from the germline V gene are SGHTA and FQGTGA. The CDR3 length is 19 residues. The CDR3 DNA follows: TGTGCCAGCAAGCTTTATAGCGCCTTGCAATACTCTTCAAAAAACATTCAGTACTTC. Residues: CASKLYSALQYSSKNIQYF.

This chain links TRBV2 with TRBJ2-7, with 8 nucleotides matching TRBD1. The V gene end was trimmed by 7 bases and the J gene end by 5 bases; junction bases not matched to a gene: 7. Germline values: CDR1 SNHLY, CDR2 FYNNEI. This CDR3 comprises 13 residues. CDR3 bases: TGTGCCAGCAACCAGGACAGGGTGGACGAGCAGTACTTC. It yields the protein CASNQDRVDEQYF.

The chain employs TRBV5-1 and TRBJ2-1; TRBD2 agrees at 11 bases. V lost 1 base and J lost 4; bases outside the gene matches: 4. The CDR3 totals 16 residues. Germline V gives CDR1 SGHRS, CDR2 YFSETQ. The CDR3 nucleotides are TGCGCCAGCAGCTTGAGCGGGACTAGCGGATACAATGAGCAGTTCTTC. Translated: CASSLSGTSGYNEQFF.

The chain uses TRBV12-5 and TRBJ1-1; no definite D call. CDR1 LGHNT and CDR2 FRNRAP come from the germline V gene. Trimming took off 3 bases at V and 0 bases at J, with 20 bases between the two ends. This CDR3 spans 18 amino acids. The DNA for the CDR3 is TGTGCTAGTGGTTTACCACCCCGCGGGCCGGGCGTGAACACTGAAGCTTTCTTT. Protein sequence: CASGLPPRGPGVNTEAFF.

V and J are TRBV3-1 (or the pseudogene TRBV3-2) and TRBJ1-2, with 7 bases fitting TRBD1. The CDR3 spans 19 residues. Germline CDR1 is LGHDT and CDR2 is YNNKEL (reference sequence). V shed 2 bases, J shed 3 bases, and the junction held 18 bases outside the gene matches. CDR3 nucleotides: TGTGCCAGCAGCCAAACCCCCGGGACAGAAGAAACAAGGGACTATGGCTACACCTTC. Amino acid sequence: CASSQTPGTEETRDYGYTF.

The chain carries TRBV11-2 and TRBJ1-6; D not certain. The CDR3 sequence is 15 residues long. Per germline, CDR1 SGHAT and CDR2 FQNNGV. Trimming removed 1 base at V and 0 bases at J, with 4 bases between. The CDR3 here is CASSLGVSYNSPLHF. CDR3 nucleotide sequence: TGTGCCAGCAGCTTAGGGGTCTCCTATAATTCACCCCTCCACTTT.

Only one count was recorded for this clone. The rearrangement uses TRBV5-1 and TRBJ2-1, with D tentatively TRBD1 (6 bases). CDR1 is SGHRS and CDR2 is YFSETQ in the germline V gene. CDR3 length: 15 amino acids. The V and J ends lost 4 bases and 3 bases respectively, with 14 bases between them. CDR3 coding DNA: TGCGCCAGCAGCGTCTCTCCAGGGGACTACAATGAGCAGTTCTTC. Encoded protein: CASSVSPGDYNEQFF.